These 10 T cell receptor beta chains originate from one sample sequenced in a study of shared clonotypes between healthy human individuals (TCRdb year 2020). Libraries came from the immunoSEQ multiplex PCR assay. TCRdb obtained this table from immuneACCESS and retained in-frame rearrangements with V and J assigned. These tables miss some clones; where compared with another copy, unresolved V genes account for less than half of the shortfall, and the remainder is unexplained. Present in this sample are approximately 640,000 clones, about 90% of which were seen just once. In total, the top ten clones hold 34% of the sample. Sequencing was performed on memory CD8+ T cells from PBMCs. This specimen's cell subset or site label, interpreted: CD45RO+ cells pooled with CCR7-negative TemRA cells. The receptors here all came from a man between 18 and 35 years old in good health. Some clones in this sample may be carry-over from other donors' samples.

The gene calls are TRBV6-5 and TRBJ1-1; possibly TRBD1 for D (6 bases). The CDR3 extends over 15 amino acids. Looked up from germline, CDR1 is MNHEY and CDR2 is SVGAGI. The V end was cut by 1 base, the J end by 2 bases, with 11 bases between. This CDR3 reads CASSYYAGTNTEAFF. CDR3 sequence (DNA): TGTGCCAGCAGTTACTATGCAGGGACAAACACTGAAGCTTTCTTT.

V gene TRBV4-3 combines with J gene TRBJ2-7; TRBD2 aligns across 7 bases. The CDR3 is made up of 17 amino acids. V lost 0 bases, J lost 5 bases, and 13 bases stayed unmatched. Germline CDR1 reads LGHNA; CDR2 reads YSLEER. CDR3 amino acids: CASSQDGPAGARNEQYF. Written as DNA, the CDR3 is TGCGCCAGCAGCCAAGACGGACCCGCGGGAGCTCGGAACGAGCAGTACTTC.

The V gene is TRBV4-3, the J gene TRBJ1-5; maybe TRBD1 (6 bases). Trimming took off 3 bases at V and 1 base at J, with 10 bases between the two ends. CDR1 and CDR2 (germline): LGHNA, YSLEER. CDR3 length equals 15 residues. CDR3 amino acids: CASSHYRESNQPQHF. As DNA, the CDR3 is TGCGCCAGCAGCCACTACAGGGAGAGCAATCAGCCCCAGCATTTT.

The V and J genes are TRBV7-8 and TRBJ2-5, with 9 nucleotides matching TRBD1. CDR3 length equals 15 residues. V gave up 2 bases and J gave up 4 bases; unmatched junction bases: 5. Germline-derived CDR1 and CDR2 are SGHVS and FQNEAQ. The CDR3 DNA reads TGTGCCAGCAGCTTATCGGGGACAGGGATAGAGACCCAGTACTTC. Translation gives CASSLSGTGIETQYF. The variable domain in full, with the rest retrieved from reference TRBV7-8 and TRBJ2-5, is GAGVSQSPRYKVAKRGQDVALRCDPISGHVSLFWYQQALGQGPEFLTYFQNEAQLDKSGLPSDRFFAERPEGSVSTLKIQRTQQEDSAVYLCASSLSGTGIETQYFGPGTRLLVL.

V usage is TRBV10-3 and J usage is TRBJ1-1, with D tentatively TRBD1 (6 bases). Germline assignment: CDR1 ENHRY and CDR2 SYGVKD. The CDR3 covers 15 residues. The ends were cut back, 0 bases at V and 3 bases at J, with 11 bases in the middle. This CDR3 reads CAISESNEGDTEAFF. The CDR3 DNA reads as TGTGCCATCAGTGAGTCGAATGAGGGGGACACTGAAGCTTTCTTT.

The rearrangement uses TRBV14 and TRBJ2-7, with a weak D call TRBD2 (5 bases). Per the germline V gene, CDR1 is SGHDN and CDR2 is FVKESK. V lost 3 bases to trimming and J lost 0 bases, with 12 bases between them. The CDR3 covers 15 residues. The CDR3 sequence: CASSQDWTTSYEQYF. The CDR3, as DNA: TGTGCCAGCAGCCAGGACTGGACCACCTCCTACGAGCAGTACTTC.

The CDR3 spells CASSHGTGRYEQYF. For the CDR3, the DNA is TGTGCCAGCAGTCACGGGACAGGGCGATACGAGCAGTACTTC. The V gene is TRBV27, the J gene TRBJ2-7, with 9 bases that match TRBD1. Germline CDR1 MNHEY, CDR2 SMNVEV (reference sequence). The length of the CDR3 is 14 residues. After removal of 5 bases from V and 4 bases from J, the junction contained 6 bases not matched to a gene.

The chain uses TRBV7-9 and TRBJ2-7; 8 bases fit TRBD1. V trimming: 1 base; J trimming: 3 bases; junction bases outside the gene matches: 8. The CDR3 loop spans 16 amino acids. The V gene's germline CDR1 is SEHNR and CDR2 FQNEAQ (reference sequence). This CDR3 is CASSLGGDRRLYEQYF. DNA for the CDR3: TGTGCCAGCAGCTTAGGTGGGGACAGGAGACTCTACGAGCAGTACTTC.

This rearrangement joins TRBV27 to TRBJ2-1; D unresolved. This CDR3 spans 14 amino acids. Trimming took 3 bases from V and 3 from J, leaving 9 bases between them. The germline V gene encodes CDR1 MNHEY and CDR2 SMNVEV (reference sequence). The CDR3 bases are TGTGCCAGCAGTTTTTCAGCGAGCTACAATGAGCAGTTCTTC. This codes for CASSFSASYNEQFF.

This chain joins TRBV27 and TRBJ2-2, with D hard to call. In germline, CDR1 is MNHEY, CDR2 SMNVEV (reference sequence). The CDR3 has 12 residues. V dropped 4 bases and J dropped 8 bases, with 8 bases sitting between them. The CDR3 is CASSYGLGELFF. The CDR3 nucleotides read TGTGCCAGCAGTTACGGTTTGGGGGAGCTGTTTTTT.